Listed here are 9 T cell receptor beta chains from one sample, sequenced in a study of T cell responses to AZD1222 COVID-19 vaccine. The protocol was immunoSEQ multiplex PCR, while the TCRdb copy is restricted to in-frame clones and leaves out a portion. The sample records about 140,000 clones, roughly 90% being singletons. Source: peripheral blood, taken on day 0 of AZD1222 vaccination. Receptor source: an adult in good health.

Here the CDR3 DNA reads TGTGCCAGCTCACCCCTAGAGGGGGGCGGCGGTGGCTACACCTTC. Translation gives CASSPLEGGGGGYTF. The chain has TRBV18 and TRBJ1-2, with D possibly TRBD1 on 6 matching bases. The V gene's germline CDR1 is KGHSH and CDR2 LQKENI. The CDR3 totals 15 residues. The V end lost 3 bases, the J end lost 7 bases, and 18 bases lay between the germline ends.

The rearrangement joins TRBV5-1 to TRBJ2-1, with 14 bases matching TRBD2. The CDR3 runs 16 residues. With V trimmed by 4 bases and J by 8 bases, 8 bases remained unmatched. Germline V gene sequence: CDR1 SGHRS, CDR2 YFSETQ. The CDR3 nucleotides are TGCGCCAGCAGCCCGGGACTAGCGGGAGTGATATATGAGCAGTTCTTC. It codes for CASSPGLAGVIYEQFF.

The CDR3, as DNA: TGTGCCACCAGTGCCGGGACTAGCGGCTACAATGAGCAGTTCTTC. Translation gives CATSAGTSGYNEQFF. V and J are TRBV24-1 and TRBJ2-1, with 11 positions matching TRBD2. The V gene end was trimmed by 5 bases and the J gene end by 3 bases; junction bases not matched to a gene: 2. The length of the CDR3 is 15 residues. The germline V gene encodes CDR1 KGHDR and CDR2 SFDVKD.

This sequence joins TRBV6-5 and TRBJ1-5, with D unclear. Deletions cut 2 bases from V and 4 bases from J, with 6 bases between. Germline CDR1 MNHEY, CDR2 SVGAGI. The CDR3 totals 13 residues. The CDR3: CASSYDWNQPQHF. Here the CDR3 DNA reads TGTGCCAGCAGTTACGACTGGAATCAGCCCCAGCATTTT.

J is TRBJ1-1 and V is TRBV5-3, with no clear D. TRBV5-3 is an ORF; its function is uncertain. The CDR3 sequence is 17 residues long. Trimming stripped 2 bases from V and 1 base from J, with 18 bases between. CDR3 DNA: TGTGCCAGAAGCTTTAAGGTCCTAGGGCAGCAGAACACTGAAGCTTTCTTT. It is translated as CARSFKVLGQQNTEAFF.

This chain joins TRBV7-9 and TRBJ1-2; no definite D call. The CDR3 consists of 12 residues. V shed 5 bases and J shed 5 bases, with 9 bases lying between them. Germline CDR1 SEHNR, CDR2 FQNEAQ (reference sequence). The CDR3 bases are TGTGCCAGCAGCATGGCGAGTTATGGCTACACCTTC. Amino acids: CASSMASYGYTF.

A single count supports this clone. The V gene is TRBV7-2, the J gene TRBJ1-2; 7 bases match TRBD1. V lost 0 bases and J lost 6; bases outside the gene matches: 1. The CDR3 totals 13 residues. Germline CDR1 reads SGHTA; CDR2 reads FQGNSA. This chain's CDR3 is CASSLAGQDGYTF. The CDR3 nucleotides are TGTGCCAGCAGCTTAGCCGGACAGGATGGCTACACCTTC.

The J gene is TRBJ2-2, the V gene TRBV4-1; D remains unclear. The CDR3 runs to 13 residues. Germline-derived CDR1 and CDR2 are MGHRA and YSYEKL. Trimming pared 3 bases from V and 6 bases from J, leaving 8 bases between. CDR3 amino acids: CASSHDGPGELFF. The CDR3 DNA sequence: TGCGCCAGCAGCCACGACGGTCCCGGGGAGCTGTTTTTT.

The chain has TRBV15 and TRBJ1-4; D perhaps matches TRBD1 (5 bases). The CDR3 covers 14 residues. V was clipped by 0 bases and J by 5 bases, with 7 bases between them. The V gene's germline CDR1 is LNHNV and CDR2 YYDKDF (reference sequence). CDR3 in amino acids: CATSRDRQNEKLFF. The CDR3 bases are TGTGCCACCAGCAGAGATAGACAGAATGAAAAACTGTTTTTT. The full variable domain, its missing parts supplied by reference TRBV15 and TRBJ1-4, is DAMVIQNPRYQVTQFGKPVTLSCSQTLNHNVMYWYQQKSSQAPKLLFHYYDKDFNNEADTPDNFQSRRPNTSFCFLDIRSPGLGDTAMYLCATSRDRQNEKLFFGSGTQLSVL.